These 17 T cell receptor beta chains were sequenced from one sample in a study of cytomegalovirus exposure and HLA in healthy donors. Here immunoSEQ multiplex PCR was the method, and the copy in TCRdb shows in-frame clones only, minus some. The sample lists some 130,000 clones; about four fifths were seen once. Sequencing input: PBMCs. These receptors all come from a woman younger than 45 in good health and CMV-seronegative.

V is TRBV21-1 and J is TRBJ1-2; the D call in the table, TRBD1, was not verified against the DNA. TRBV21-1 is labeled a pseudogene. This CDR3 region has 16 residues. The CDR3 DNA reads TGTGCCAGCAGCAACCTAATAACAGGGGAGTTTATTAGCTACACCTTC. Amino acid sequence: CASSNLITGEFISYTF.

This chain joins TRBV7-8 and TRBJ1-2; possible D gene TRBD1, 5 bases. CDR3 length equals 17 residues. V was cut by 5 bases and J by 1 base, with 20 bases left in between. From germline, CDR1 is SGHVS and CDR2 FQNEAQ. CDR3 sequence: CASSDLEGGGSNYGYTF. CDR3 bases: TGTGCCAGCAGCGACCTAGAGGGCGGGGGGAGTAACTATGGCTACACCTTC. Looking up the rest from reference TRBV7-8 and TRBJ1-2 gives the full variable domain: GAGVSQSPRYKVAKRGQDVALRCDPISGHVSLFWYQQALGQGPEFLTYFQNEAQLDKSGLPSDRFFAERPEGSVSTLKIQRTQQEDSAVYLCASSDLEGGGSNYGYTFGSGTRLTVV.

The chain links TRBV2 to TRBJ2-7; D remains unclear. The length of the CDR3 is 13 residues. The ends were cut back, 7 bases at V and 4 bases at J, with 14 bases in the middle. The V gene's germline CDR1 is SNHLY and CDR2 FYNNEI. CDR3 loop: CASTRLESYEQYF. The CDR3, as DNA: TGTGCCAGCACGCGGCTAGAGTCATACGAGCAGTACTTC.

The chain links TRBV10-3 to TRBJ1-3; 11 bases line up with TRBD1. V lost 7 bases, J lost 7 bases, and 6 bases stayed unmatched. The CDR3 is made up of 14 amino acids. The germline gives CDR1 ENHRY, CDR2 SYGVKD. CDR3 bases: TGTGCCATCACCCCAGGACAGGGGGCGAACACCATATATTTT. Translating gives CAITPGQGANTIYF.

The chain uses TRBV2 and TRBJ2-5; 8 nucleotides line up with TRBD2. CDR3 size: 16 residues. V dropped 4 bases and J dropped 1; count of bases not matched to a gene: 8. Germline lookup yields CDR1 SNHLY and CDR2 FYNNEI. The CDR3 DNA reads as TGTGCCAGCAGTGCGAGAGCGGGGGTCCTCCAAGAGACCCAGTACTTC. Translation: CASSARAGVLQETQYF.

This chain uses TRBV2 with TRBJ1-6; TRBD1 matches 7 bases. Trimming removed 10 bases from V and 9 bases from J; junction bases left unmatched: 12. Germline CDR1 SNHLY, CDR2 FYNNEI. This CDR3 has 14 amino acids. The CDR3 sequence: CATTGTVDSSPLHF. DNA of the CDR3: TGTGCCACCACAGGGACAGTCGACTCTTCACCCCTCCACTTT.

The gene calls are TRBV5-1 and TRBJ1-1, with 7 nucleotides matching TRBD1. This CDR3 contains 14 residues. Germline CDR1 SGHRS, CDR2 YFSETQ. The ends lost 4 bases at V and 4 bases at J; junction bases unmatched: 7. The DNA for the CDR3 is TGCGCCAGCAGCCTGACAGGGTTTGGCACTGAAGCTTTCTTT. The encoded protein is CASSLTGFGTEAFF.

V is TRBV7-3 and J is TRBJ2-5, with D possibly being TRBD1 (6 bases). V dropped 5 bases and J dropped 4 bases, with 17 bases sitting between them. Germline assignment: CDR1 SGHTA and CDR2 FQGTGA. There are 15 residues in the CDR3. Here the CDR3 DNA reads TGTGCCAGCAGCCCCTGGGGGCTAGTAGGAGAGACCCAGTACTTC. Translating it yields CASSPWGLVGETQYF.

This CDR3 reads CASSRGDQGNQPQHF. CDR3 nucleotide sequence: TGTGCCAGCAGCCGGGGGGACCAGGGCAATCAGCCCCAGCATTTT. J is TRBJ1-5 and V is TRBV28; D may be TRBD1 (5 bases). The germline V gene encodes CDR1 MDHEN and CDR2 SYDVKM. V shed 6 bases and J shed 2 bases, with 14 bases lying between them. This CDR3 region has 15 residues.

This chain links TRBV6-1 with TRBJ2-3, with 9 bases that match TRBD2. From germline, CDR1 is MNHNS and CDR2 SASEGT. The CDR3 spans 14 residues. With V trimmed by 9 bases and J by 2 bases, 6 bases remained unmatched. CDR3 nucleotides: TGTGCCAGTCTCGCGGGGGGGGCCACAGATACGCAGTATTTT. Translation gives CASLAGGATDTQYF.

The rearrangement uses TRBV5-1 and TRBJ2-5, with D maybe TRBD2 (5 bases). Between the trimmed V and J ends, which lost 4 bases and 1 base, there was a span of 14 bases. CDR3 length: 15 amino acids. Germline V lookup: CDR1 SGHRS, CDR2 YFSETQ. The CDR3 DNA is TGCGCCAGCAGCCGCAAGGAGGCGGGCCAAGAGACCCAGTACTTC. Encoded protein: CASSRKEAGQETQYF. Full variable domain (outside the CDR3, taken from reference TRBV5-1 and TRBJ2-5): KAGVTQTPRYLIKTRGQQVTLSCSPISGHRSVSWYQQTPGQGLQFLFEYFSETQRNKGNFPGRFSGRQFSNSRSEMNVSTLELGDSALYLCASSRKEAGQETQYFGPGTRLLVL.

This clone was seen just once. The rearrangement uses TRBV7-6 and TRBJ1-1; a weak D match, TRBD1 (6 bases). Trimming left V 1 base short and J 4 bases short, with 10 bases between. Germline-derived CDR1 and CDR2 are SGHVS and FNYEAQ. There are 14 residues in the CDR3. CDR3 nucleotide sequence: TGTGCCAGCAGCTTAGGACAGGCAATCACTGAAGCTTTCTTT. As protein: CASSLGQAITEAFF. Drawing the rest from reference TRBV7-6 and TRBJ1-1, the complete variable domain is GAGVSQSPRYKVTKRGQDVALRCDPISGHVSLYWYRQALGQGPEFLTYFNYEAQQDKSGLPNDRFSAERPEGSISTLTIQRTEQRDSAMYRCASSLGQAITEAFFGQGTRLTVV.

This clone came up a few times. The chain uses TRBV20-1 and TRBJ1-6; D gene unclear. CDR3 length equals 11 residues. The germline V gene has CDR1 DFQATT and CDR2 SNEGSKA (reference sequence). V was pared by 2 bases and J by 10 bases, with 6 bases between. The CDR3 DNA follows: TGCAGTGCTAGAAAGGAGTCACCCCTCCACTTT. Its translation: CSARKESPLHF.

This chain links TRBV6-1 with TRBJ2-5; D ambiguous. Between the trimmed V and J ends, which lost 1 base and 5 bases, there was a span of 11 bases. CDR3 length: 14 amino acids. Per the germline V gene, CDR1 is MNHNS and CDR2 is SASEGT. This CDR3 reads CASSEVGIAETQYF. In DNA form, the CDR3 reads TGTGCCAGCAGTGAAGTCGGTATCGCCGAGACCCAGTACTTC.

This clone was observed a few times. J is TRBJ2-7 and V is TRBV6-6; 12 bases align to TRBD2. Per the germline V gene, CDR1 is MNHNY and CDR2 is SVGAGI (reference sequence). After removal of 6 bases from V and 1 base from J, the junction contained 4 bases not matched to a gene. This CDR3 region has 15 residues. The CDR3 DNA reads TGTGCCAGCAGGCAACTAGCGGGGGGTTCCTACGAGCAGTACTTC. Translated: CASRQLAGGSYEQYF.

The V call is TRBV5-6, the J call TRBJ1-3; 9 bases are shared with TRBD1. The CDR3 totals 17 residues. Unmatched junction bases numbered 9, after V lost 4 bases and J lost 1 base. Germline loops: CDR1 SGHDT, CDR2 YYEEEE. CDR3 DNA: TGTGCCAGCAGCCCGGACAGGGGTATTAGTTCTGGAAACACCATATATTTT. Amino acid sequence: CASSPDRGISSGNTIYF.

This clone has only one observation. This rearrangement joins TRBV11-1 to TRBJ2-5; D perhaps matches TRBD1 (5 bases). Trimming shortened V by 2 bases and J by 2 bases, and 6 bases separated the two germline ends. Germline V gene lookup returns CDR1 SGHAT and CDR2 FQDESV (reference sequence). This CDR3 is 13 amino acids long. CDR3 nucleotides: TGTGCCAGCAGCTTAAGGGGACAAGAGACCCAGTACTTC. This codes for CASSLRGQETQYF. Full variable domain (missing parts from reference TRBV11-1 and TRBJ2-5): EAEVAQSPRYKITEKSQAVAFWCDPISGHATLYWYRQILGQGPELLVQFQDESVVDDSQLPKDRFSAERLKGVDSTLKIQPAELGDSAMYLCASSLRGQETQYFGPGTRLLVL.